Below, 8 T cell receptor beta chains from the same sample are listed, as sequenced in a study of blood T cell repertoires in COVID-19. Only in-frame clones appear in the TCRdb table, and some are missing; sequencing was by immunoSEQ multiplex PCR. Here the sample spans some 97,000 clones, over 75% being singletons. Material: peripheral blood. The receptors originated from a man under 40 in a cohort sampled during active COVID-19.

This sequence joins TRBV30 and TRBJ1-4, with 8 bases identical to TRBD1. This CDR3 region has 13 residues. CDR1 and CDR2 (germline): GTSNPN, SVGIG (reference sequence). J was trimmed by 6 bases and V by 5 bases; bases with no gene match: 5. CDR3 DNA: TGTGCCTGGGGTGGCAGGGGGCATGAAAAACTGTTTTTT. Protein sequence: CAWGGRGHEKLFF.

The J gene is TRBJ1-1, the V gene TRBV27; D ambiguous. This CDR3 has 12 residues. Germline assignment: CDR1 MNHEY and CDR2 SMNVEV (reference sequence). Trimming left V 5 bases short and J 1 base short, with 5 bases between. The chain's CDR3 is CASSPGNTEAFF. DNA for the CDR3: TGTGCCAGCAGTCCGGGGAACACTGAAGCTTTCTTT.

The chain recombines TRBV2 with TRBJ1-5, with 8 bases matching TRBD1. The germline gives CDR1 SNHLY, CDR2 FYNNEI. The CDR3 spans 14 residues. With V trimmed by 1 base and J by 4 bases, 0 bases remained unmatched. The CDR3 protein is CASSEGDRNQPQHF. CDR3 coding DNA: TGTGCCAGCAGTGAAGGGGACAGGAATCAGCCCCAGCATTTT.

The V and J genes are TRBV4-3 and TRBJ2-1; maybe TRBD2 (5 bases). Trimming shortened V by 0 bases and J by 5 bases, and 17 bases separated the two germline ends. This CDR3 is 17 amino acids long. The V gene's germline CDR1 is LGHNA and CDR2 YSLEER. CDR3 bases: TGCGCCAGCAGCCAAGATTCTCGGTGGAGGACCAACAATGAGCAGTTCTTC. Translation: CASSQDSRWRTNNEQFF.

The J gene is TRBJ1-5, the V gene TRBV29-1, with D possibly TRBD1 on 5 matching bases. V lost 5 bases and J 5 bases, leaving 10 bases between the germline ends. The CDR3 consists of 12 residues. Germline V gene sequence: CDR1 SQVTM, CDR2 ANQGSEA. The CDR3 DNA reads TGCAGCGTTAGGCAGGGCCATCAGCCCCAGCATTTT. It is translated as CSVRQGHQPQHF.

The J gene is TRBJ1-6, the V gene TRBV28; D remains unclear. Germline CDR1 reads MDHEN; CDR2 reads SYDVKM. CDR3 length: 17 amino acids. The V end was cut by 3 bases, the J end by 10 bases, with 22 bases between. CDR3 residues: CASSFSEQRRVGSPLHF. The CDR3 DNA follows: TGTGCCAGCAGTTTCAGCGAACAGAGGAGGGTGGGGTCACCCCTCCACTTT.

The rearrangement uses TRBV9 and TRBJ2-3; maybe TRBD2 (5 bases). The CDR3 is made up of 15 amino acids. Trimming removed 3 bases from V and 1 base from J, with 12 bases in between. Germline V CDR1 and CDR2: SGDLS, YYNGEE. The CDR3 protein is CASSARGTGTDTQYF. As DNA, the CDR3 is TGTGCCAGCAGCGCCCGGGGAACTGGCACAGATACGCAGTATTTT.

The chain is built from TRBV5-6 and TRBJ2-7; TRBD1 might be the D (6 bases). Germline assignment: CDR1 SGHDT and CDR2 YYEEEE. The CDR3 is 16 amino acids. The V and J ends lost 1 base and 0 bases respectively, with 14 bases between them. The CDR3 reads CASSLRSTGPSYEQYF. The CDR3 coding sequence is TGTGCCAGCAGCTTGCGGTCTACAGGGCCCTCCTACGAGCAGTACTTC. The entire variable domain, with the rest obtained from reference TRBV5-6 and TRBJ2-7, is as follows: DAGVTQSPTHLIKTRGQQVTLRCSPKSGHDTVSWYQQALGQGPQFIFQYYEEEERQRGNFPDRFSGHQFPNYSSELNVNALLLGDSALYLCASSLRSTGPSYEQYFGPGTRLTVT.